The T cell receptor beta chain described here comes from a study of cytomegalovirus exposure and HLA in healthy donors. Germline CDR1 and CDR2: SEHNR and FQNEAQ (reference sequence). The CDR3 consists of 17 residues. With 4 bases clipped from V and 1 base from J, the junction kept 8 bases outside the gene matches. Some clones are missing from TCRdb's copy, which holds only in-frame ones; the method was immunoSEQ multiplex PCR. Among about 110,000 clones listed, around 95% were seen once. The TCR was taken from a woman aged 18-29 years in good health and CMV-seronegative. The chain uses TRBV7-9 and TRBJ1-5; 9 bases align to TRBD1. The sequencing sample was made of PBMCs. CDR3 amino acids: CASSSGDRVGSNQPQHF. CDR3 DNA sequence: TGTGCCAGCAGCTCCGGGGACAGGGTGGGCAGCAATCAGCCCCAGCATTTT.